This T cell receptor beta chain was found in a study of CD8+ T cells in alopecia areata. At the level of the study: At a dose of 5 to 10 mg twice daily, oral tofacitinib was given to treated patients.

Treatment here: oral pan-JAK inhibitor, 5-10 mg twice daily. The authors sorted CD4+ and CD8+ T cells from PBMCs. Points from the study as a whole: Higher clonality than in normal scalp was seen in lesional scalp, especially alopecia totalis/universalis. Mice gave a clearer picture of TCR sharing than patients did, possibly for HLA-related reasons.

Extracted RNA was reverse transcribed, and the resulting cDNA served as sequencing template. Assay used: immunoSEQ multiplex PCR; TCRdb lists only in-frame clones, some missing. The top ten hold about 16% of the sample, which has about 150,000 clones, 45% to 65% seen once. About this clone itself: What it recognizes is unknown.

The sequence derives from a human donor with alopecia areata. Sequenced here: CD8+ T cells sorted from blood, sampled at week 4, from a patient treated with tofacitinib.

The CDR3 loop is CSVRTEDGELFF. In DNA form, the CDR3 reads TGCAGCGTGAGGACAGAAGACGGGGAGCTGTTTTTT. The rearrangement joins TRBV29-1 to TRBJ2-2, with D maybe TRBD1 (6 bases). V shed 6 bases and J shed 7 bases, with 12 bases lying between them. This CDR3 has 12 amino acids. Germline V lookup: CDR1 SQVTM, CDR2 ANQGSEA.